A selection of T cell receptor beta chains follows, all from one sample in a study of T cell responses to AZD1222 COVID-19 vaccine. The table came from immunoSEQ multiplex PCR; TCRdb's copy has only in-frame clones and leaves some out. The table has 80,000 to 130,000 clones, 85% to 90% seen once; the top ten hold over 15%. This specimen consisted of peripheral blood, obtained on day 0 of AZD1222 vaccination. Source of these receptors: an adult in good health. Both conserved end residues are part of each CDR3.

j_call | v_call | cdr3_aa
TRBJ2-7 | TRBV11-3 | CASSLDWLGQEINEQYF
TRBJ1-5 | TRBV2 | CATRLNRNQPQHF
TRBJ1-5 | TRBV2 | CASSDSNQPQHF
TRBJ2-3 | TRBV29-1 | CSVEDRSGGDTQYF
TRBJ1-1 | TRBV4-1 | CASSQTGTSPLAAFF
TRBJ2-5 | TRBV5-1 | CASSLEDLQETQYF
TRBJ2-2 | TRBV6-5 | CASSYSAGGIAGELFF
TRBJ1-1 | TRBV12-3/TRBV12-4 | CASRLAFGTEAFF
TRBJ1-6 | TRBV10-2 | CASSEVVGSSSPLHF
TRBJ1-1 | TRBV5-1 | CASSFQGDTEAFF
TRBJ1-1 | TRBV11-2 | CASSFPFGGAEAFF
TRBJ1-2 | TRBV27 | CASSLSPGNYGYTF
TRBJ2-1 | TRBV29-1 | CSVESLADEQFF
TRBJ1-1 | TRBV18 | CASSPQGVVDTEAFF
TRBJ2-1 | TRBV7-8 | CASSLAFRVGQFF
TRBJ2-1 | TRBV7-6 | CASRQGPPTGLNNEQFF
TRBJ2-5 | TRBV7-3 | CASSRGVGETQYF
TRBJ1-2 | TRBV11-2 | CASSSLAGAYGYTF
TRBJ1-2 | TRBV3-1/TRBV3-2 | CASSRGTGKRFNHGYTF
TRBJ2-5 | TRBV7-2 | CASSLQGRYGETQYF
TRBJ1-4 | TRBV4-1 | CASSQAGANEKLFF
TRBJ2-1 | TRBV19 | CASTGQRGSSYNEQFF
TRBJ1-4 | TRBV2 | CASRQDRGTNEKLFF
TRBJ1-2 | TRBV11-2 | CASSPRTAGYGYTF
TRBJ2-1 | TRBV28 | CASSSQDGRGNEQFF
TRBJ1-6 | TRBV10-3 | CAISEGGQGYSPLHF
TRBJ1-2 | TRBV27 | CASSLSARRGLGYTF
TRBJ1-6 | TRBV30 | CAWVAGRFNYNSPLHF
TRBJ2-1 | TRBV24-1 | CATSELNEQFF
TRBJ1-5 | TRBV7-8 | CASSLAGQGNQPQHF
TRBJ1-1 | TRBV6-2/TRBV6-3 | CASSYRQGNTEAFF
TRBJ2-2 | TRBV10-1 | CASSESRSHTGELFF
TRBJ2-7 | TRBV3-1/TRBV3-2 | CASSQAGTNSYEQYF
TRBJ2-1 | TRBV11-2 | CASSLDIPGLAGGYNEQFF
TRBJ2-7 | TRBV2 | CASRAGTGGYEQYF
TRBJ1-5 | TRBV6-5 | CASRTTGSSNQPQHF
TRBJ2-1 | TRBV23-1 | CASSQPGQGLWEQFF
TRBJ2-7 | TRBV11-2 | CASSLGSRGGAYEQYF
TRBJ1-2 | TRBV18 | CASSSLPTGGENGYTF
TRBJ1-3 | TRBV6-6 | CASTLEQGPPGNTIYF
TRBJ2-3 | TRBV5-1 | CASSLGPTSGRTDTQYF
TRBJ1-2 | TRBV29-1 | CSVVTGGALGYTF
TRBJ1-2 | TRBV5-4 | CASSLIGGPGDGYTF
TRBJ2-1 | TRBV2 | CASVRGYNEQFF
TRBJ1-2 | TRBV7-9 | CASSPAGAQNYGYTF